The 31 T cell receptor beta chains listed next were all sequenced from one sample in a study of shared clonotypes between healthy human individuals. CD45RO-negative, CCR7-selected cells formed the naive CD8 fraction, which excluded terminally differentiated effector memory CD45RA+ cells. TCRdb's copy holds only in-frame clones and misses some; the assay was immunoSEQ multiplex PCR. The data show about 1,800,000 clones, with approximately 94% seen just once and approximately 1% held by the top ten. The sample consisted of naive CD8+ T cells sorted from blood. Receptors were obtained from a man aged 18 to 35 in good health.

This CDR3 reads CASSATGGLSVAETQYF. In DNA, the CDR3 is TGTGCCAGTAGTGCCACCGGAGGACTTAGCGTGGCAGAGACCCAGTACTTC. This chain joins TRBV19 and TRBJ2-5, with TRBD2 as a possible D gene (5 bases). The V gene's germline CDR1 is LNHDA and CDR2 SQIVND (reference sequence). This CDR3 comprises 17 residues. Trimming removed 5 bases from V and 4 bases from J, with 23 bases in between.

CDR3 amino acids: CASSQGLAYEQYF. CDR3 DNA: TGTGCCAGCAGCCAAGGACTAGCCTACGAGCAGTACTTC. V usage is TRBV14 and J usage is TRBJ2-7, with TRBD2 as a possible D gene (6 bases). CDR1 SGHDN and CDR2 FVKESK come from the germline V gene. The V and J ends lost 1 base and 2 bases respectively, with 6 bases between them. The CDR3 covers 13 residues.

V usage is TRBV7-9 and J usage is TRBJ2-4; possibly TRBD1 or TRBD2 for D (6 bases each). Germline CDR1 is SEHNR and CDR2 is FQNEAQ (reference sequence). This CDR3 spans 15 amino acids. Trimming removed 1 base from V and 4 bases from J, with 11 bases in between. In DNA, the CDR3 is TGTGCCAGCAGCTTAGTAGGGGGGACTAAAAACATTCAGTACTTC. The encoded protein is CASSLVGGTKNIQYF.

This sequence joins TRBV5-1 and TRBJ2-3, with a weak D call TRBD1 (5 bases). With 4 bases removed from V and 0 bases from J, the gap between germline ends came to 12 bases. Germline lookup yields CDR1 SGHRS and CDR2 YFSETQ. The CDR3 covers 15 residues. The CDR3 protein is CASSIGEVSTDTQYF. In DNA, the CDR3 is TGCGCCAGCAGCATAGGGGAAGTTAGCACAGATACGCAGTATTTT.

The chain links TRBV6-7 to TRBJ1-5, with D hard to call. TRBV6-7 is an open reading frame, and its role is uncertain. With 6 bases removed from V and 2 bases from J, the gap between germline ends came to 5 bases. The CDR3 runs to 12 residues. The CDR3 spells CASRTCNQPQHF. The CDR3 bases are TGTGCCAGCAGAACCTGCAATCAGCCCCAGCATTTT.

This clone was seen a single time. V gene TRBV5-4 combines with J gene TRBJ1-3, with 7 bases identical to TRBD1. CDR1 and CDR2 (germline): SGHNT, YYREEE (reference sequence). Losses at the gene ends were 5 bases for V and 3 bases for J; bases not matched to a gene: 8. The CDR3 is 15 amino acids. CDR3 sequence: CASSWDRSVGNTIYF. Written as DNA, the CDR3 is TGTGCCAGCAGTTGGGACAGAAGTGTTGGAAACACCATATATTTT.

CDR3 residues: CASSSASGGKDEQFF. CDR3 DNA sequence: TGTGCCAGCAGCTCCGCTAGCGGGGGTAAAGATGAGCAGTTCTTC. The chain combines TRBV7-9 with TRBJ2-1; 10 positions agree with TRBD2. The trim removed 4 bases at V and 8 bases at J, leaving 8 bases unmatched. In germline, CDR1 is SEHNR, CDR2 FQNEAQ (reference sequence). The CDR3 has 15 residues.

This chain joins TRBV7-2 and TRBJ2-1; tentatively, D is TRBD1 or TRBD2 (5 bases each). Per germline, CDR1 SGHTA and CDR2 FQGNSA. This CDR3 contains 14 residues. Between the trimmed V and J ends, which lost 8 bases and 6 bases, there was a span of 17 bases. For the CDR3, the DNA is TGTGCCAGCTTTAAACCCCGGGACGTCAATGAGCAGTTCTTC. Its protein product is CASFKPRDVNEQFF.

The J gene is TRBJ1-3, the V gene TRBV27; the match to TRBD1 covers 8 bases. The CDR3 totals 16 residues. V shed 9 bases, J shed 0 bases, and the junction held 10 bases outside the gene matches. The germline CDR1 and CDR2 sequences are MNHEY and SMNVEV (reference sequence). This chain's CDR3 is CASSTAGGLSGNTIYF. The CDR3 bases are TGTGCCAGTTCGACGGCAGGGGGCCTCTCTGGAAACACCATATATTTT.

This chain connects TRBV30 to TRBJ1-2; D call uncertain. In germline, CDR1 is GTSNPN, CDR2 SVGIG (reference sequence). CDR3 size: 14 residues. The V and J ends lost 3 bases and 4 bases respectively, with 15 bases between them. Written as DNA, the CDR3 is TGTGCCTGGAGGCCCCTCCCTACAAGCTATGGCTACACCTTC. Translation gives CAWRPLPTSYGYTF.

The V and J genes are TRBV28 and TRBJ1-5; 7 nucleotides align to TRBD1. V shed 1 base and J 6 bases; nucleotides not matched to a gene: 9. The CDR3 contains 16 residues. Germline V gene lookup returns CDR1 MDHEN and CDR2 SYDVKM. The CDR3 DNA reads as TGTGCCAGCAGTTTATTCACAGGGGCGACGGGTCAGCCCCAGCATTTT. Translated: CASSLFTGATGQPQHF.

The rearrangement links TRBV13 to TRBJ2-2, with D perhaps matching TRBD2 (5 bases). V dropped 0 bases and J dropped 3 bases, with 14 bases sitting between them. The CDR3 has 17 residues. Germline-derived CDR1 and CDR2 are PRHDT and FYEKMQ (reference sequence). CDR3: CASSLGRGVLYTGELFF. The CDR3 DNA is TGTGCCAGCAGCTTAGGCCGGGGTGTCTTATACACCGGGGAGCTGTTTTTT.

The chain carries TRBV7-8 and TRBJ2-7, with D tentatively TRBD2 (6 bases). Trimming took 5 bases from V and 2 from J, leaving 13 bases between them. Germline V gives CDR1 SGHVS, CDR2 FQNEAQ. The CDR3 has 14 amino acids. CDR3 in DNA: TGTGCCAGCAGCGCCCGGGACTCTCCCTACGAGCAGTACTTC. Encoded protein: CASSARDSPYEQYF.

The chain is built from TRBV2 and TRBJ2-5; 8 bases are a match to TRBD2. V lost 7 bases, J lost 5 bases, and 12 bases stayed unmatched. The germline gives CDR1 SNHLY, CDR2 FYNNEI. This CDR3 region has 15 residues. The CDR3 is CASKEVGGAWETQYF. As DNA, the CDR3 is TGTGCCAGCAAGGAAGTCGGGGGGGCTTGGGAGACCCAGTACTTC.

A note on this clone: This same CDR3 is encoded by further DNA sequences in the sample. The chain is built from TRBV4-3 and TRBJ2-1; 13 nucleotides align to TRBD2. The germline gives CDR1 LGHNA, CDR2 YSLEER. There are 15 residues in the CDR3. The V gene end was trimmed by 1 base and the J gene end by 6 bases; junction bases not matched to a gene: 0. CDR3 nucleotide sequence: TGCGCCAGCAGCCAAGGACTAGCGGGAGGCAATGAGCAGTTCTTC. It is translated as CASSQGLAGGNEQFF.

The count of this clone is one. This chain uses TRBV28 with TRBJ2-7, with 10 bases identical to TRBD1. The V gene end was trimmed by 2 bases and the J gene end by 6 bases; junction bases not matched to a gene: 7. The CDR3 has 15 amino acids. Germline-derived CDR1 and CDR2 are MDHEN and SYDVKM. The CDR3 sequence: CASSLEMDRGGEQYF. DNA for the CDR3: TGTGCCAGCAGTTTAGAGATGGACAGGGGGGGCGAGCAGTACTTC.

The chain joins TRBV9 to TRBJ2-7, with D possibly being TRBD1 (5 bases). The V gene's germline CDR1 is SGDLS and CDR2 YYNGEE. The CDR3 has 16 amino acids. Deletions cut 3 bases from V and 2 bases from J, with 18 bases between. Here the CDR3 DNA reads TGTGCCAGCAGCGAAAAGGGTAGCAGGGAACCCTACGAGCAGTACTTC. Translating gives CASSEKGSREPYEQYF. The full variable domain, with the rest looked up from reference TRBV9 and TRBJ2-7, is DSGVTQTPKHLITATGQRVTLRCSPRSGDLSVYWYQQSLDQGLQFLIQYYNGEERAKGNILERFSAQQFPDLHSELNLSSLELGDSALYFCASSEKGSREPYEQYFGPGTRLTVT.

The chain uses TRBV27 and TRBJ2-3; 9 bases are a match to TRBD2. V lost 1 base and J lost 2; bases outside the gene matches: 4. Germline values: CDR1 MNHEY, CDR2 SMNVEV (reference sequence). This CDR3 comprises 16 residues. This CDR3 is CASSLLAGAFTDTQYF. CDR3 nucleotides: TGTGCCAGCAGTTTATTAGCGGGGGCCTTCACAGATACGCAGTATTTT.

The chain carries TRBV27 and TRBJ2-1; 11 bases fit TRBD2. The CDR3 extends over 18 amino acids. Trimming took 1 base from V and 5 from J; bases not matched to a gene: 10. Germline CDR1 MNHEY, CDR2 SMNVEV (reference sequence). The CDR3, as DNA: TGTGCCAGCAGTTTATTCCAAATAGCGGGGGGGGTTAACAATGAGCAGTTCTTC. The encoded protein is CASSLFQIAGGVNNEQFF.

Points on this clone: Distinct nucleotide sequences in the sample also encode this CDR3. The chain employs TRBV6-6 and TRBJ2-7; 11 nucleotides line up with TRBD2. Per germline, CDR1 MNHNY and CDR2 SVGAGI (reference sequence). V was clipped by 0 bases and J by 3 bases; unmatched bases: 1. The CDR3 runs 15 residues. The CDR3 bases are TGTGCCAGCAGTTACTCAGGGACTAGCGGCTACGAGCAGTACTTC. Encoded protein: CASSYSGTSGYEQYF.

The genes are TRBV6-4 and TRBJ1-2, with 11 bases lining up with TRBD1. Germline lookup yields CDR1 MRHNA and CDR2 SNTAGT. J lost 4 bases, V lost 0 bases, and 7 bases had no gene match. This CDR3 is 17 amino acids long. CDR3 sequence reads: CASSDSFGTGGAYGYTF. The CDR3 coding sequence is TGTGCCAGCAGTGACTCGTTCGGGACAGGGGGTGCCTATGGCTACACCTTC.

This rearrangement joins TRBV5-4 to TRBJ2-7, with unresolved D. The length of the CDR3 is 13 residues. The V and J ends lost 4 bases and 4 bases respectively, with 12 bases between them. Per germline, CDR1 SGHNT and CDR2 YYREEE (reference sequence). CDR3 protein: CASSLSINYEQYF. The CDR3 nucleotides are TGTGCCAGCAGCCTCTCGATTAATTACGAGCAGTACTTC.

The genes are TRBV27 and TRBJ1-2, with 7 bases aligning to TRBD1. The CDR3 sequence is 14 residues long. Germline V gene sequence: CDR1 MNHEY, CDR2 SMNVEV (reference sequence). The J segment lost 4 bases and the V segment lost 5 bases, leaving 7 bases of the junction unmatched. CDR3 region: CASSMNTGAYGYTF. The CDR3 nucleotides read TGTGCCAGCAGTATGAATACAGGGGCCTATGGCTACACCTTC.

The rearrangement uses TRBV6-1 and TRBJ1-5; D is unresolved. The germline CDR1 and CDR2 sequences are MNHNS and SASEGT. The V end lost 7 bases, the J end lost 4 bases, and 8 bases lay between the germline ends. The CDR3 spans 12 residues. The CDR3 DNA is TGTGCCAGCACGGGCGAAAATCAGCCCCAGCATTTT. Translating gives CASTGENQPQHF.

This chain links TRBV5-6 with TRBJ2-1, with 10 bases identical to TRBD1. The junction had 9 bases not matched to a gene; V was cut back by 5 bases and J by 4 bases. CDR3 length: 16 amino acids. CDR1 is SGHDT and CDR2 is YYEEEE in the germline V gene. DNA of the CDR3: TGTGCCAGCAGGGATGACAGGGGGCCAACTTACAATGAGCAGTTCTTC. This encodes CASRDDRGPTYNEQFF. The full variable domain, completed using reference TRBV5-6 and TRBJ2-1, is DAGVTQSPTHLIKTRGQQVTLRCSPKSGHDTVSWYQQALGQGPQFIFQYYEEEERQRGNFPDRFSGHQFPNYSSELNVNALLLGDSALYLCASRDDRGPTYNEQFFGPGTRLTVL.

This chain connects TRBV4-1 to TRBJ1-5; D may be TRBD1 (5 bases). V shed 0 bases and J shed 2 bases, with 17 bases lying between them. Per the germline V gene, CDR1 is MGHRA and CDR2 is YSYEKL. This CDR3 is 18 amino acids long. The CDR3 protein is CASSQDQTVVGGNQPQHF. The CDR3 nucleotides read TGCGCCAGCAGCCAAGATCAGACAGTTGTTGGGGGCAATCAGCCCCAGCATTTT.

V is TRBV15 and J is TRBJ2-7, with D possibly being TRBD1 (6 bases). Germline-derived CDR1 and CDR2 are LNHNV and YYDKDF (reference sequence). The CDR3 has 14 amino acids. V shed 2 bases and J shed 5 bases, with 13 bases lying between them. For the CDR3, the DNA is TGTGCCACCAGCAGATGGACAGAAGTCCACGAGCAGTACTTC. Translation: CATSRWTEVHEQYF.

The gene calls are TRBV9 and TRBJ2-3; TRBD2 matches at 10 bases. Germline lookup yields CDR1 SGDLS and CDR2 YYNGEE. The CDR3 spans 19 residues. Trimming removed 2 bases from V and 0 bases from J; junction bases left unmatched: 12. CDR3 residues: CASSVPRGLAVSSTDTQYF. The CDR3 region has the DNA TGTGCCAGCAGCGTCCCCCGAGGACTAGCGGTATCTAGCACAGATACGCAGTATTTT.

The table lists this clone with a few counts. The chain uses TRBV5-6 and TRBJ1-4; tentatively, D is TRBD1 (6 bases). The V end lost 3 bases, the J end lost 15 bases, and 12 bases lay between the germline ends. The CDR3 extends over 11 amino acids. The germline CDR1 and CDR2 sequences are SGHDT and YYEEEE. CDR3 sequence reads: CASSSGDKVFF. The CDR3 nucleotides are TGTGCCAGCAGCTCAGGGGACAAAGTGTTTTTT.

The chain couples TRBV13 to TRBJ2-1; D call uncertain. Germline assignment: CDR1 PRHDT and CDR2 FYEKMQ (reference sequence). The CDR3 is 13 amino acids. V lost 5 bases and J 2 bases, leaving 7 bases between the germline ends. The CDR3 nucleotides read TGTGCCAGCAGCGACTGGGCCTACAATGAGCAGTTCTTC. The encoded protein is CASSDWAYNEQFF.

The chain has TRBV5-1 and TRBJ2-2; TRBD1 might be the D (6 bases). This CDR3 comprises 17 residues. The germline V gene has CDR1 SGHRS and CDR2 YFSETQ. V was cut by 4 bases and J by 4 bases, with 20 bases left in between. The CDR3 is CASSPASGTLFTGELFF. Here the CDR3 DNA reads TGCGCCAGCAGCCCGGCGTCCGGGACATTGTTCACCGGGGAGCTGTTTTTT.